Shown below are 5 T cell receptor beta chains from a single sample sequenced in a study of control samples from healthy donors and cancer patients. Using immunoSEQ multiplex PCR, the repertoire was profiled, and TCRdb retains in-frame clones only, with some absent. The table lists approximately 68,000 clones, nearly 85% of them singletons, with around 14% in the top ten. The specimen sequenced was blood. These TCRs come from a man between 60 and 75 years old in good health.

The CDR3 nucleotides read TGTGCCAGCGGGCGAGGGAACTATGGCTACACCTTC. Its protein product is CASGRGNYGYTF. The genes are TRBV6-6 and TRBJ1-2; D is undetermined. V lost 8 bases and J lost 2, with 9 bases in between. The germline V gene encodes CDR1 MNHNY and CDR2 SVGAGI (reference sequence). This CDR3 comprises 12 residues.

Worth noting for this clone: A junction boundary mismatches the germline segment, possibly from a read error. V and J are TRBV6-5 and TRBJ2-2, with D perhaps assigned TRBD1 or TRBD2 (5 bases each). Germline values: CDR1 MNHEY, CDR2 SVGAGI. The CDR3 extends over 15 amino acids. The CDR3 is CARNRLDTEHRGAVF. The CDR3 DNA sequence: TGTGCCAGAAATAGACTGGACACCGAACACCGGGGAGCTGTTTTT.

The V and J genes are TRBV5-6 and TRBJ1-2; no clear D gene. The CDR3 is made up of 13 amino acids. The germline V and J ends were trimmed by 5 bases and 8 bases, with 16 bases remaining between them. Germline CDR1 and CDR2: SGHDT and YYEEEE. The CDR3 here is CASSPDEGLGYTF. The CDR3 bases are TGTGCCAGCAGTCCTGACGAAGGTTTGGGCTACACCTTC. Full variable domain (outside the CDR3, taken from reference TRBV5-6 and TRBJ1-2): DAGVTQSPTHLIKTRGQQVTLRCSPKSGHDTVSWYQQALGQGPQFIFQYYEEEERQRGNFPDRFSGHQFPNYSSELNVNALLLGDSALYLCASSPDEGLGYTFGSGTRLTVV.

CDR3 residues: CASSIRAGYPSSTDTQYF. In nucleotides, the CDR3 is TGTGCCAGTAGTATCAGGGCAGGCTACCCGTCTTCGACAGATACGCAGTATTTT. The chain couples TRBV19 to TRBJ2-3; D may be TRBD1 (5 bases). This CDR3 contains 18 residues. The V end lost 3 bases, the J end lost 3 bases, and 22 bases lay between the germline ends. CDR1 and CDR2 from the germline V gene are LNHDA and SQIVND (reference sequence).

CDR3 loop: CASSLTGGETQYF. The CDR3 nucleotides read TGCGCCAGCAGCCTGACAGGGGGAGAGACCCAGTACTTC. The chain combines TRBV5-1 with TRBJ2-5; 9 nucleotides agree with TRBD1. The ends lost 4 bases at V and 4 bases at J; junction bases unmatched: 2. This CDR3 contains 13 residues. From germline, CDR1 is SGHRS and CDR2 YFSETQ. Combining the CDR3 with reference TRBV5-1 and TRBJ2-5 gives the whole variable domain KAGVTQTPRYLIKTRGQQVTLSCSPISGHRSVSWYQQTPGQGLQFLFEYFSETQRNKGNFPGRFSGRQFSNSRSEMNVSTLELGDSALYLCASSLTGGETQYFGPGTRLLVL.